This TCR beta chain was identified during a study of T cell responses to AZD1222 COVID-19 vaccine. Findings and limits, study-wide: AZD1222 recipients seropositive at baseline numbered only six or seven. The donors showed a predominance of white British ancestry and of females, with possible underestimation of clonal diversity. There were vaccine-associated CD4 TCRs across spike, dominant at 160-218 and 743-854.

Concerning this clone itself: Its antigen remains unidentified.

The CDR3 runs to 16 residues. With V trimmed by 4 bases and J by 4 bases, 9 bases remained unmatched. Germline V CDR1 and CDR2: SEHNR, FQNEAQ (reference sequence). Only in-frame clones appear in the TCRdb table, and some are missing; sequencing was by immunoSEQ multiplex PCR. Seen here are 70,000 or so clones, 80% to 90% observed once, and the top ten hold 5.5% to 7%. This sequence was found in an adult who received the AZD1222 COVID-19 vaccine. The material sequenced was peripheral blood, taken 28 days after the second AZD1222 dose. The chain links TRBV7-9 to TRBJ2-3; 9 bases agree with TRBD2. CDR3 nucleotides: TGTGCCAGCAGCTCCCTAGCGGGGATACGAGCAGATACGCAGTATTTT. It codes for CASSSLAGIRADTQYF.